The 3 T cell receptor beta chains below all came from one sample that was sequenced in a study of blood T cells in healthy people across ages. With a J-beta primer mix and a sample-barcoded 5' primer, a second PCR ran about 6 to 11 cycles. MiXCR, applied by TCRdb to the 5' RACE reads, yields one record per CDR3 protein. Seen here are over a million distinct CDR3 sequences, 55% to 75% observed once, and the top ten hold 6.7%. The source material was blood. Receptors originate from a man younger than 35 in good health.

This clonotype was found once. This chain connects TRBV5-1 to TRBJ2-5; maybe TRBD1 (6 bases). TRBJ2-7 matches the DNA end more closely, so the J call is doubtful. The CDR3 is 14 residues long. Germline assignment: CDR1 SGHRS and CDR2 YFSETQ. The CDR3 bases are TGCGCCAGCAGAAAAGGACAGAATAGCAACGAGCAGTACTTC. Its translation is CASRKGQNSNEQYF.

This sequence joins TRBV4-1 and TRBJ2-2, with 7 bases that match TRBD1. The V gene end was trimmed by 5 bases and the J gene end by 2 bases; junction bases not matched to a gene: 8. This CDR3 comprises 16 residues. The germline gives CDR1 MGHRA, CDR2 YSYEKL. The CDR3 loop reads CASSTRQGFNTGELFF. CDR3 nucleotides: TGCGCCAGCAGCACACGACAGGGATTTAACACCGGGGAGCTGTTTTTT.

This clonotype was picked up a small number of times. V usage is TRBV27 and J usage is TRBJ2-7; TRBD1 might be the D (6 bases). V was shortened by 2 bases and J by 1 base, with 12 bases between the two germline ends. Germline values: CDR1 MNHEY, CDR2 SMNVEV (reference sequence). This CDR3 spans 15 amino acids. Here the CDR3 reads CASSLSTGQSYEQYF. As DNA, the CDR3 is TGTGCCAGCAGTTTAAGTACCGGACAGTCCTACGAGCAGTACTTC.